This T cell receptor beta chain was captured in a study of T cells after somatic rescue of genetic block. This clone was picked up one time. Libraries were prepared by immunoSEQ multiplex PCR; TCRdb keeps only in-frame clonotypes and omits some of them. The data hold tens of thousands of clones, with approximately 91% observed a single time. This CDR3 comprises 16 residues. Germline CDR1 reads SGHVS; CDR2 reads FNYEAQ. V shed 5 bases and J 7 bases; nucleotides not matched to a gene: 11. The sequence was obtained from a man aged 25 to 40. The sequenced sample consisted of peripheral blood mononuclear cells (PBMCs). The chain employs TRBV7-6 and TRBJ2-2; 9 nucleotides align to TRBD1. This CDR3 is CASSPPTGGVGGELFF. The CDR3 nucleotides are TGTGCCAGCAGCCCTCCCACAGGGGGCGTTGGCGGGGAGCTGTTTTTT.